These 2 T cell receptor beta chains were sequenced from one sample in a study of patients and donors after allogeneic stem cell transplantation. TCRdb analysed the RT-PCR reads with MiXCR anew, one entry per CDR3 protein. The table includes 900,000 to 1,000,000 distinct CDR3 sequences, more than 15% detected once. The material sequenced was blood, either unsorted or a sorted T cell fraction (not recorded which). All receptors come from a human donor who was either an allogeneic HSCT recipient or a stem cell or donor lymphocyte infusion donor (not recorded which). It is not recorded whose cells these are; they may come from a transplant donor.

V gene TRBV3-1 combines with J gene TRBJ1-2; D uncertain. Germline loops: CDR1 LGHDT, CDR2 YNNKEL (reference sequence). V dropped 6 bases and J dropped 0 bases, with 11 bases sitting between them. This CDR3 has 14 amino acids. The CDR3: CASSARHSNYGYTF. The CDR3 nucleotides are TGTGCCAGCAGTGCCAGGCATTCTAACTATGGCTACACCTTC.

The chain has TRBV4-3 and TRBJ2-2; TRBD2 matches at 14 bases. The V segment lost 1 base and the J segment 7 bases; nucleotides outside the gene matches: 5. Germline V gene sequence: CDR1 LGHNA, CDR2 YSLEER. The CDR3 is made up of 17 amino acids. Here the CDR3 reads CASSQAMTSGGGGELFF. The CDR3 coding sequence is TGCGCCAGCAGCCAAGCGATGACTAGCGGGGGGGGCGGGGAGCTGTTTTTT.